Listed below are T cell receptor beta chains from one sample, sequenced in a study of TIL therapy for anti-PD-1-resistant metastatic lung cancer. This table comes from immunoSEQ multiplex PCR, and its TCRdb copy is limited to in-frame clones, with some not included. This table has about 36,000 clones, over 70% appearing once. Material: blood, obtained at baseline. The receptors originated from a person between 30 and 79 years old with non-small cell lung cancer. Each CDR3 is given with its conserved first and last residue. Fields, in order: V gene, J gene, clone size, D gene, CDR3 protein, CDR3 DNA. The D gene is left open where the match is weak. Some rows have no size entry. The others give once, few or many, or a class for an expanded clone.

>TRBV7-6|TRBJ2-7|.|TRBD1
CASSNGQAEQYF
TGTGCCAGCAGCAACGGACAGGCCGAGCAGTACTTC
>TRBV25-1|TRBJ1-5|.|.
CASSEGGSSQPQHF
TGTGCCAGCAGTGAAGGGGGCAGCAGTCAGCCCCAGCATTTT
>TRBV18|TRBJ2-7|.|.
CASSPSQVEQYF
TGTGCCAGCTCACCCTCACAGGTGGAGCAGTACTTC
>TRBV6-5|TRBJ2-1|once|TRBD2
CASIRTSGSNEQFF
TGTGCCAGCATCAGGACTAGCGGGAGCAATGAGCAGTTCTTC
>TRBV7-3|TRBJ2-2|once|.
CASSFADGGGELFF
TGTGCCAGCAGCTTCGCAGACGGGGGCGGGGAGCTGTTTTTT
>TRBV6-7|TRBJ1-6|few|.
CASSYWQGLFIIPLHF
TGTGCCAGCAGTTACTGGCAGGGCTTGTTCATTATTCCCCTCCACTTT
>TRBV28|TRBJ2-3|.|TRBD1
CASSTRQGSFTDTQYF
TGTGCCAGCAGTACCCGACAGGGGTCCTTCACAGATACGCAGTATTTT
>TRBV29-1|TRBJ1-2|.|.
CSVEPLGGYYGYTF
TGCAGCGTTGAGCCCCTGGGCGGCTACTATGGCTACACCTTC
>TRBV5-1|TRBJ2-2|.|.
CASSFVTGNTGELFF
TGCGCCAGCAGCTTTGTGACAGGGAACACCGGGGAGCTGTTTTTT
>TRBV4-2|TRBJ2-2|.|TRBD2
CASSHREGTNTGELFF
TGTGCCAGCAGCCACAGGGAGGGTACAAACACCGGGGAGCTGTTTTTT
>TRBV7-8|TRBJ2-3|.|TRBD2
CASSDPATSGIDTQYF
TGTGCCAGCAGCGACCCTGCGACTAGCGGGATTGATACGCAGTATTTT